What follows is one T cell receptor beta chain and its context. The entry originates in a study of blood T cell repertoires in COVID-19. Across the whole study: Donors in the United States, Italy and Spain gave samples during acute or convalescent COVID-19.

Seattle participants joined during active infection and were tracked over time. Per the original methods: For nucleated cells, counts were estimated from reference gene primer amplification. Measured with immunoSEQ multiplex PCR; TCRdb has only the in-frame clones, and not every one. From that table come the V and J calls and clone size; the DNA was used to work out D and trimming. The repertoire holds about 200,000 clones, with about 82% as singletons. The specimen was peripheral blood. This receptor was obtained from a man aged 55 to 70 with COVID-19, enrolled during active disease.

Here the CDR3 DNA reads TGCGCCAGCAGCTTGGACCTCGGGACTAGCGTTGGGGAGACCCAGTACTTC. Protein: CASSLDLGTSVGETQYF. This sequence joins TRBV5-1 and TRBJ2-5, with 10 bases fitting TRBD2. CDR1 and CDR2 (germline): SGHRS, YFSETQ. V lost 0 bases to trimming and J lost 5 bases; unmatched junction nucleotides: 10. This CDR3 is 17 amino acids long.